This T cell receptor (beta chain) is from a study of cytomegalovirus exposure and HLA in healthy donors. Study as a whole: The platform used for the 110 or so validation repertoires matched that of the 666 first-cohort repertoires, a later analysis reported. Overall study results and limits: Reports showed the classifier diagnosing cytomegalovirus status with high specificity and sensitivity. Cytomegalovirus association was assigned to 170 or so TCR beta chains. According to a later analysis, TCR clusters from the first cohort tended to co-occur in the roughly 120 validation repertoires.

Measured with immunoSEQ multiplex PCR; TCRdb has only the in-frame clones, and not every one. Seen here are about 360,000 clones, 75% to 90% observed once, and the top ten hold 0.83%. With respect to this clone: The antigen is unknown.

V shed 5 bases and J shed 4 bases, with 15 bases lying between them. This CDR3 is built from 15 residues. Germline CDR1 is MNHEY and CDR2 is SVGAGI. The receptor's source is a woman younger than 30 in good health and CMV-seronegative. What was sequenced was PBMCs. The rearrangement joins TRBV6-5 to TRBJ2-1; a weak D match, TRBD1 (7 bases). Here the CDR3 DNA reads TGTGCCAGCAGTACAGGGGCGGGGTTATACAATGAGCAGTTCTTC. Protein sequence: CASSTGAGLYNEQFF.